The 4 T cell receptor beta chains below all came from one sample that was sequenced in a study of CD8 T cells in ankylosing spondylitis (dated by TCRdb to between 2016 and 2019). Receptor amplification or capture employed 5' RACE. The sequencer listed for this sample is Illumina HiSeq 2500. Through fastp at Q25 and MiXCR, TCRdb rebuilt clones from the public reads, retaining in-frame beta chains. Here each entry gathers all rows of one CDR3 protein and keeps the most common genes and DNA. Here the sample has about 110,000 distinct CDR3 sequences; around 24% occur a single time. The ten top clones hold roughly 12% of the sample. The sample consisted of synovial fluid, either unsorted or a sorted T cell fraction (not recorded which). These receptors all come from a male donor with ankylosing spondylitis.

This chain uses TRBV20-1 with TRBJ2-7; D is unresolved. Germline CDR1 reads DFQATT; CDR2 reads SNEGSKA (reference sequence). The CDR3 spans 13 residues. V was trimmed by 8 bases and J by 1 base, leaving 15 bases between them. DNA of the CDR3: TGCAGTTCATTCCGACTGGGGTCCTACGAGCAGTACTTC. Amino acids: CSSFRLGSYEQYF.

The sample holds a few counts of this clonotype. The gene calls are TRBV20-1 and TRBJ1-1; a possible D gene is TRBD1 (5 bases). Germline V gene data show CDR1 as DFQATT and CDR2 as SNEGSKA (reference sequence). This CDR3 comprises 15 residues. Trimming shortened V by 2 bases and J by 6 bases, and 19 bases separated the two germline ends. CDR3 protein: CSARNFGGRGAEAFF. For the CDR3, the DNA is TGCAGTGCTAGAAATTTTGGTGGCCGGGGGGCTGAAGCTTTCTTT.

The chain is built from TRBV6-6 and TRBJ1-5; D gene uncertain. The germline V gene has CDR1 MNHNY and CDR2 SVGAGI (reference sequence). This CDR3 is 13 amino acids long. Trimming removed 4 bases at V and 5 bases at J, with 9 bases between. The CDR3 bases are TGTGCCAGCAGTTCTATAAATGATCAGCCCCAGCATTTT. It translates to CASSSINDQPQHF.

This clonotype showed up just a few times. The chain has TRBV11-2 and TRBJ2-3; 10 bases are a match to TRBD2. Trimming at V came to 5 bases and at J to 0 bases, leaving 2 bases not matched to a gene. Per germline, CDR1 SGHAT and CDR2 FQNNGV. The CDR3 sequence is 15 residues long. The CDR3 is CASSPLAGSTDTQYF. The CDR3 DNA follows: TGTGCCAGCAGCCCACTAGCGGGGAGCACAGATACGCAGTATTTT.